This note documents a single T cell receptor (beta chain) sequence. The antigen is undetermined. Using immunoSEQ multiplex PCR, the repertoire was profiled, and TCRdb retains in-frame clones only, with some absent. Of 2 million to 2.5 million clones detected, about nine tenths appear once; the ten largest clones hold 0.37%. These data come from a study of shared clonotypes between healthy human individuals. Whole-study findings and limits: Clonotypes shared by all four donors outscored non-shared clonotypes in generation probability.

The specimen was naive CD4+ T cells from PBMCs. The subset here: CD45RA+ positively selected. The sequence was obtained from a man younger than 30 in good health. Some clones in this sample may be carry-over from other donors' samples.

For the CDR3, the DNA is TGTGCCAGCAGCTCAGAGGGGGGCAATCAGCCCCAGCATTTT. This sequence encodes CASSSEGGNQPQHF. The rearrangement joins TRBV25-1 to TRBJ1-5; D is possibly TRBD1 (6 bases). CDR1 MGHDK and CDR2 SYGVNS come from the germline V gene. The V end lost 6 bases, the J end lost 2 bases, and 11 bases lay between the germline ends. The length of the CDR3 is 14 residues.